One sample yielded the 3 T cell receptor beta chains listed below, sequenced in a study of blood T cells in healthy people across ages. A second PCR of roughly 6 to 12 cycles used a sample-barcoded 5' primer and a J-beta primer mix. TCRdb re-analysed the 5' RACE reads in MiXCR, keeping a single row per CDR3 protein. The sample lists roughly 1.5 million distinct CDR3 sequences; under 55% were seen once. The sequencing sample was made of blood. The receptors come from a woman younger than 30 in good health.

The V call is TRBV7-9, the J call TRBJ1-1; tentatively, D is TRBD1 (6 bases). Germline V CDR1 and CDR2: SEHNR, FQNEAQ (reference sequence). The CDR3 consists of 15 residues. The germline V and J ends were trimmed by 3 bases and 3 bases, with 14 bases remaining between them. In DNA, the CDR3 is TGTGCCAGCAGCTTGGCAGGGGTTTTGGACACTGAAGCTTTCTTT. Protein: CASSLAGVLDTEAFF.

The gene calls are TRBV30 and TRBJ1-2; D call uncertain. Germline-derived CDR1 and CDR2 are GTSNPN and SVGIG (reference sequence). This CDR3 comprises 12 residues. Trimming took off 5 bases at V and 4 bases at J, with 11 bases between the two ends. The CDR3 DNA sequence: TGTGCCTGGGGCGGGTTTGGCTATGGCTACACCTTC. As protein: CAWGGFGYGYTF.

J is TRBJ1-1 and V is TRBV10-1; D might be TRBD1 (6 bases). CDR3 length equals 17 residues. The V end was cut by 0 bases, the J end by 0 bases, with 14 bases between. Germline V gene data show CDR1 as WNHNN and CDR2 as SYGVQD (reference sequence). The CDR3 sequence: CASSESLPGHLNTEAFF. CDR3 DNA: TGCGCCAGCAGTGAGTCTTTACCGGGACATTTGAACACTGAAGCTTTCTTT.